The entry below describes one T cell receptor (beta chain). What it binds is not known. This specimen comes from a study of T cells after yellow fever vaccination. General study results and limits: Once the booster was given, most primary-vaccination clones reappeared, at more than 95% for CD4 and roughly 85% for CD8. The CD4 compartment and the CD8 compartment contained a small share of clonotypes in common.

TCRdb processed the 5' RACE reads anew with MiXCR; each CDR3 protein has one entry. The data contain around 310,000 distinct CDR3 sequences, approximately 9% of them singletons. Germline V lookup: CDR1 MNHEY, CDR2 SMNVEV (reference sequence). The CDR3 totals 16 residues. The trim removed 6 bases at V and 9 bases at J, leaving 13 bases unmatched. The receptor was derived from a man younger than 30 who received the YFV17D yellow fever vaccine. The material sequenced was PBMCs, taken on the day of the first yellow fever vaccination. The V call is TRBV27, the J call TRBJ2-1; 11 positions agree with TRBD1. The CDR3 nucleotides read TGTGCCAGCAGCCAGACATGGGGACAGGGGGATCCTGAGCAGTTCTTC. Translating gives CASSQTWGQGDPEQFF.